The rows below give T cell receptor beta chains drawn from one sample of a study of early T cells in non-severe SARS-CoV-2 infection. From the 5' RACE reads, TCRdb called clonotypes with MiXCR, one entry per CDR3 protein. The repertoire includes around 84,000 distinct CDR3 sequences, roughly 10% of them detected once, and 8% to 10% sits in the top ten. The sequencing here drew on whole blood, taken at baseline. Receptors were obtained from an adult who was a healthcare worker with PCR-confirmed SARS-CoV-2 infection or an uninfected control (not recorded which). Each CDR3 is given with its conserved first and last residue. The order of the fields is clone size, J gene, D gene, V gene, CDR3 protein, CDR3 DNA. A D gene is named only where the DNA matches it firmly. Clone size, where shown, is once, few, many, or a class for clones that have expanded.

clone_size: few; j_call: TRBJ2-3; d_call: .; v_call: TRBV20-1; cdr3_aa: CSARVVGVTDTQYF; cdr3_nt: TGCAGTGCTAGAGTCGTTGGCGTCACAGATACGCAGTATTTT
clone_size: medium-sized; j_call: TRBJ2-4; d_call: TRBD2; v_call: TRBV28; cdr3_aa: CASSLDPGTSGVGNIQYF; cdr3_nt: TGTGCCAGCAGTTTGGATCCCGGGACTAGCGGTGTTGGAAACATTCAGTACTTC
clone_size: many; j_call: TRBJ1-2; d_call: TRBD1; v_call: TRBV5-4; cdr3_aa: CASSLGAGGTYGYTF; cdr3_nt: TGTGCCAGCAGCTTGGGTGCAGGGGGTACCTATGGCTACACCTTC
clone_size: many; j_call: TRBJ2-3; d_call: TRBD2; v_call: TRBV7-9; cdr3_aa: CASSSTSGRTDTQYF; cdr3_nt: TGTGCCAGCAGCTCGACTAGCGGGAGAACAGATACGCAGTATTTT
clone_size: few; j_call: TRBJ2-3; d_call: .; v_call: TRBV11-1; cdr3_aa: CASSLTDRDTQYF; cdr3_nt: TGTGCCAGCAGCTTGACAGACAGGGATACGCAGTATTTT
clone_size: .; j_call: TRBJ1-1; d_call: .; v_call: TRBV18; cdr3_aa: CASSQGVNTEAFF; cdr3_nt: TGTGCCAGCTCGCAGGGAGTGAACACTGAAGCTTTCTTT
clone_size: .; j_call: TRBJ1-1; d_call: .; v_call: TRBV30; cdr3_aa: CAYNGKMNTEAFF; cdr3_nt: TGTGCCTACAACGGGAAGATGAACACTGAAGCTTTCTTT
clone_size: many; j_call: TRBJ2-7; d_call: .; v_call: TRBV28; cdr3_aa: CASSRSGGEQYF; cdr3_nt: TGTGCCAGCAGCCGGAGTGGGGGGGAGCAGTACTTC
clone_size: .; j_call: TRBJ1-4; d_call: TRBD1; v_call: TRBV6-2/TRBV6-3; cdr3_aa: CASQPDRGRNEKLFF; cdr3_nt: TGTGCCAGCCAACCGGACAGGGGCCGCAATGAAAAACTGTTTTTT
clone_size: few; j_call: TRBJ2-6; d_call: TRBD2; v_call: TRBV5-1; cdr3_aa: CASSFGGRAGANVLTF; cdr3_nt: TGCGCCAGCAGCTTTGGAGGGAGGGCTGGGGCCAACGTCCTGACTTTC
clone_size: many; j_call: TRBJ2-2; d_call: .; v_call: TRBV2; cdr3_aa: CASSQTWNPNTGELFF; cdr3_nt: TGTGCCAGCAGCCAAACATGGAACCCCAACACCGGGGAGCTGTTTTTT
clone_size: .; j_call: TRBJ2-3; d_call: .; v_call: TRBV24-1; cdr3_aa: CATSDPTGGRPSTDTQYF; cdr3_nt: TGTGCCACCAGTGACCCGACCGGGGGAAGACCTAGCACAGATACGCAGTATTTT
clone_size: many; j_call: TRBJ2-1; d_call: TRBD2; v_call: TRBV27; cdr3_aa: CASRTLGLASLNEQFF; cdr3_nt: TGTGCCAGCAGGACCCTTGGACTAGCGTCACTCAATGAGCAGTTCTTC
clone_size: .; j_call: TRBJ1-1; d_call: TRBD1; v_call: TRBV18; cdr3_aa: CASSPLQGANTEAFF; cdr3_nt: TGTGCCAGCTCACCGCTACAGGGGGCGAACACTGAAGCTTTCTTT
clone_size: few; j_call: TRBJ2-2; d_call: TRBD2; v_call: TRBV6-4; cdr3_aa: CASSELAGVGGELFF; cdr3_nt: TGTGCCAGCAGCGAGCTAGCGGGAGTTGGCGGGGAGCTGTTTTTT
clone_size: .; j_call: TRBJ2-2; d_call: .; v_call: TRBV2; cdr3_aa: CASSDGQLNTGELFF; cdr3_nt: TGTGCCAGCAGTGATGGCCAGTTGAACACCGGGGAGCTGTTTTTT
clone_size: .; j_call: TRBJ1-5; d_call: .; v_call: TRBV5-5; cdr3_aa: CASSSYSNQPQHF; cdr3_nt: TGTGCCAGCAGTTCCTACAGCAATCAGCCCCAGCATTTT
clone_size: few; j_call: TRBJ2-1; d_call: .; v_call: TRBV6-2/TRBV6-3; cdr3_aa: CASSYFPPSASYNEQFF; cdr3_nt: TGTGCCAGCAGTTACTTCCCACCATCTGCCTCCTACAATGAGCAGTTCTTC
clone_size: .; j_call: TRBJ1-1; d_call: .; v_call: TRBV12-3/TRBV12-4; cdr3_aa: CASSNRPDTEAFF; cdr3_nt: TGTGCCAGCAGCAACAGACCCGACACTGAAGCTTTCTTT